This T cell receptor (beta chain) comes out of a study of blood T cell repertoires in COVID-19 (dated by TCRdb to 2020 to 2022). Broadly, across the study: Samples from collaborators originated in the United States, Italy and Spain and spanned both the acute and convalescent phases of COVID-19. The material from the prospective study consisted of cDNA or gDNA derived from T cells, B-cell-depleted T cells, or PBMCs. Deeply sampled blood TCRbeta repertoires from subjects exposed to, actively infected with, or recovered from COVID-19 were included in the dataset. The repertoires were made available in a free public database intended to serve as a resource for research on the immune response to SARS-CoV-2. The samples were drawn from two sources: the first 160 participants of the ongoing ImmuneRACE study, and fewer than 1,500 subjects contributed by 6 global collaborators. The sample metadata nearly always contained a de-identified subject ID, COVID-19 status, age in years and sex. Where available, HLA class I and class II types were taken from metadata supplied by the sample provider and were not determined by assay-based typing.

TCRbeta CDR3 regions were amplified from genomic DNA using the immunoSEQ Assay, a bias-controlled multiplex PCR. Turning to the authors' computational methods: Nucleated cell counts per sample were estimated from amplification of reference gene primers within the assay. To quantify the absolute abundance of each unique TCRbeta CDR3 rearrangement, sequence reads were collapsed and filtered. For each sample, productive Simpson clonality was calculated as the square root of Simpson's diversity index over productive rearrangements. Imported from immuneACCESS, the table was reduced by TCRdb to in-frame sequences with V and J called. These copies leave out some clones; in studies compared against another copy, an unresolved V gene accounts for under half, and the cause of the remainder is not known. That table supplies the V and J calls and clone size; D and trimming were determined from the DNA. Counted in this sample were 490,000 or so clones; roughly nine tenths of them appeared once. The ten largest clones represent 7% to 10% of the sample.

On the study overall, not on this receptor specifically: How much clinical and demographic metadata was included differed by source and by participant, and the metadata was provided uncurated.

In the prospective study, participants were roughly 18 to 100 years old, resided in fewer than 25 geographic areas of the United States, and were enrolled through a virtual design. In the prospective study, cohorts were assigned on the basis of participant-reported clinical history obtained from a screening survey and a study questionnaire. For ImmuneRACE Cohort 3, a participant was defined as recovered based on two consecutive negative NP/OP PCR tests, clearance by a healthcare professional, or resolution of symptoms. Each participant in the prospective study had whole blood, serum and a nasopharyngeal or oropharyngeal swab collected by mobile phlebotomists. Additional blood draws and questionnaires over a 2-month period could optionally be provided by prospective study participants. Before DNA extraction, prospective study blood samples were shipped either frozen or at room temperature. About this clone itself: It has no known antigen specificity. It has no much larger one-base neighbor in the sample; base qualities were not kept.

The CDR3 has 20 amino acids, counting the end cysteine and phenylalanine. Of the read, only the CDR3 DNA is kept; its 60 bases are in frame from base 1. The germline V gene (reference sequence) sets CDR1 to PRHDT and CDR2 to FYEKMQ. V loses 5 bases at its end and J loses 0 bases; junction bases beyond the gene matches: 17. The sequence derives from a woman aged 55-75 years who had recovered from COVID-19. The sample was PBMCs or T cells enriched from blood (not recorded which). The chain was built from TRBV13 and TRBJ2-1; the junction holds 9 bases that match TRBD2. The nucleotide sequence is TGTGCCAGCAGCATATCTGGCGGGGGGGCCCCTAGGAGCTCCTACAATGAGCAGTTCTTC. It is translated as CASSISGGGAPRSSYNEQFF.